There are a few counts of the clone carrying this TCR beta chain. Its specificity is not known. Tagging with unique molecular identifiers was a feature of the TCR beta cDNA libraries. Each CDR3 protein is one row after TCRdb ran MiXCR on the PCR reads. The sample comprises approximately 660,000 distinct CDR3 sequences, 55% to 60% of which are singletons, and about 11% rests with the top ten. The data are from a study of post-analysis software for immune sequencing data. Broader study findings: Patients showed TRBV5-6, TRBV5-1 and TRBV20-1 among four to six TRBV segments more frequent than in controls.

CDR3 length equals 15 residues. J was trimmed by 2 bases and V by 2 bases; bases with no gene match: 5. This sequence originates from a girl aged 2-10 years with multiple sclerosis. What was sequenced was blood. The chain has TRBV12-3 or TRBV12-4 and TRBJ2-5; TRBD2 matches at 7 bases. This chain's CDR3 is CASSLRAGEQETQYF. The DNA of the CDR3 is TGTGCCAGCAGTTTAAGGGCGGGGGAACAAGAGACCCAGTACTTC.